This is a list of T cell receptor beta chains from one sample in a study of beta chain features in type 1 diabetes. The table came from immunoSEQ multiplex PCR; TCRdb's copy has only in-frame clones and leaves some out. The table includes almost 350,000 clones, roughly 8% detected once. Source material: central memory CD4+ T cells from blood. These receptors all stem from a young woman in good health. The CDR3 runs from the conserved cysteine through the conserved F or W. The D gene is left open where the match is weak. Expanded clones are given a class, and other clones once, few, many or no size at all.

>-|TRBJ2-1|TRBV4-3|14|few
TGCGCCAGCAGCCAAGGACCGCGGGACAATGAGCAGTTCTTC
CASSQGPRDNEQFF
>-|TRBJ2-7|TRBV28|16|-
TGTGCCAGCAGTTCCACCGGGGGCGGACTACCTGGCGAGCAGTACTTC
CASSSTGGGLPGEQYF
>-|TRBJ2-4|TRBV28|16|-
TGTGCCAGCTCACAACTTAGCGGACTAGCCAAAAACATTCAGTACTTC
CASSQLSGLAKNIQYF
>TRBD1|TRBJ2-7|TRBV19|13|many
TGTGCCAGTAGTTCGGAACAGGGGTACGAGCAGTACTTC
CASSSEQGYEQYF
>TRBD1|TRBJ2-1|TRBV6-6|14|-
TGTGCCAGCACGGGACAGGGCTTCTACAATGAGCAGTTCTTC
CASTGQGFYNEQFF
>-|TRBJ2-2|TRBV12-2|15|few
TGTGCAAGTCGCCATATTCACGACAGGGCCGGGGAGCTGTTTTTT
CASRHIHDRAGELFF
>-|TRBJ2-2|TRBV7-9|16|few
TGTGCCAGCAGCTTAGTATGGGGCAGAGTTCACGGGGAGCTGTTTTTT
CASSLVWGRVHGELFF
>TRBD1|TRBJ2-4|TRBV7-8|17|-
TGTGCCAGCAGCTTAAGTAGGACAGGGGCGGCCAAAAACATTCAGTACTTC
CASSLSRTGAAKNIQYF
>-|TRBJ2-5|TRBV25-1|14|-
TGTGCCAGCAGTAGAGGGGCGCCCCCCGAGACCCAGTACTTC
CASSRGAPPETQYF
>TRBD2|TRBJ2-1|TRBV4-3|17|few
TGCGCCAGCAGCCTGACTAGCGGGAGTGACTCCTACAATGAGCAGTTCTTC
CASSLTSGSDSYNEQFF
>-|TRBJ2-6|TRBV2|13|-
TGTGCCAGCACGGGGGCCGGGGCCAACGTCCTGACTTTC
CASTGAGANVLTF
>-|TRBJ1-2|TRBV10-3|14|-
TGTGCCACCCTTATGACCGCCAGGTCGGGTGGCTACACCTTC
CATLMTARSGGYTF
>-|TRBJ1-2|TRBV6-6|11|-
TGTGCCAGCAGCCTAAACTATGGCTACACCTTC
CASSLNYGYTF
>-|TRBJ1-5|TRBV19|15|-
TGTGCCAGTAGTATAGGAGGATGGGGCAATCAGCCCCAGCATTTT
CASSIGGWGNQPQHF
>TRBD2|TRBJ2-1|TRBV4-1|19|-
TGCGCCAGCAGCCAAGATAAGACTAGCGGGAGGGCACGAGACAATGAGCAGTTCTTC
CASSQDKTSGRARDNEQFF
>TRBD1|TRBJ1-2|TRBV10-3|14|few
TGTGCCACTTCCCCGGGACAGACTAACTATGGCTACACCTTC
CATSPGQTNYGYTF
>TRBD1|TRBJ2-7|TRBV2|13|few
TGTGCCAGCCGGGCCGGACAGGGGCGCGAGCAGTACTTC
CASRAGQGREQYF
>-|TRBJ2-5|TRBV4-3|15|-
TGCGCCAGCAGCCAACAGCAGGGATCCCAAGAGACCCAGTACTTC
CASSQQQGSQETQYF
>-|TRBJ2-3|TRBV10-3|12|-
TGTGCCATCAGTCCCGATCAACATACGCAGTATTTT
CAISPDQHTQYF
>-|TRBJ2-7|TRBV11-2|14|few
TGTGCCAGCAGCTTAGTCAGTGGGGTCCTCGAGCAGTACTTC
CASSLVSGVLEQYF
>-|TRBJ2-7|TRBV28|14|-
TGTGCCAGCAGTTTCGGCGTTTTAACCTACGAGCAGTACTTC
CASSFGVLTYEQYF
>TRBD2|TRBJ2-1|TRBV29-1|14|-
TGCAGCGTGCGGACTAGCGGGAGGTACAATGAGCAGTTCTTC
CSVRTSGRYNEQFF
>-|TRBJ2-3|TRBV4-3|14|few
TGCGCCAGCAGCCAAGTTTACGGACCAGATACGCAGTATTTT
CASSQVYGPDTQYF
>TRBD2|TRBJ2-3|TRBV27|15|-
TGTGCCAGCATAGGGAGGGGACCAACCACAGATACGCAGTATTTT
CASIGRGPTTDTQYF
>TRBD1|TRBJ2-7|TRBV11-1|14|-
TGTGCCAGCAGCCATTGGGACAGCACCTACGAGCAGTACTTC
CASSHWDSTYEQYF
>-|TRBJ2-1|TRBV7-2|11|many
TGTGCCAGCAGCTTAGACAATGAGCAGTTCTTC
CASSLDNEQFF
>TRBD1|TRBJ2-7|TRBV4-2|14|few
TGTGCCAGCAGCCAAGATGAGGACAGGGTCGAGCAGTACTTC
CASSQDEDRVEQYF
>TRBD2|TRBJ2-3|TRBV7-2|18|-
TGTGCCAGCAGCCTGACTAGCGGGAGGTCCCTCGCGACAGATACGCAGTATTTT
CASSLTSGRSLATDTQYF
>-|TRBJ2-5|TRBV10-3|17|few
TGTGCCATCAGTGAGTCGACTTTGGGACAACCGGGCAAGACCCAGTACTTC
CAISESTLGQPGKTQYF
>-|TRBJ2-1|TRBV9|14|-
TGTGCCAGCAGCGTAGAGCCCTCCTACAATGAGCAGTTCTTC
CASSVEPSYNEQFF
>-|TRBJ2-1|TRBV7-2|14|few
TGTGCCAGCAGCTTACTCGGGGGCAACAATGAGCAGTTCTTC
CASSLLGGNNEQFF
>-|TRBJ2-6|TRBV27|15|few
TGTGCCAGCAGTTTACAGGGATCTGGGGCCAACGTCCTGACTTTC
CASSLQGSGANVLTF
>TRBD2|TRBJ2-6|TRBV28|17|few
TGTGCCAGCAGGGGACTAGCGGGAGCCCCTGGGGCCAACGTCCTGACTTTC
CASRGLAGAPGANVLTF
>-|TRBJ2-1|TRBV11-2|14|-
TGTGCCAGCAGCTTATTTACAAGTTTTGGTGAGCAGTTCTTC
CASSLFTSFGEQFF
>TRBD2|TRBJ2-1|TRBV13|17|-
TGTGCCAGCAGCAGCGCCCTGGGACTAGCGGGTTTAAATGAGCAGTTCTTC
CASSSALGLAGLNEQFF
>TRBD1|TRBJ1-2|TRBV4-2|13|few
TGTGCCAGCAGCCTACAGGGGGCGAGTGGCTACACCTTC
CASSLQGASGYTF
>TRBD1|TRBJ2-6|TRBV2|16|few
TGTGCCAGCAGTGCCACTGACAGGGCTGGGGCCAACGTCCTGACTTTC
CASSATDRAGANVLTF
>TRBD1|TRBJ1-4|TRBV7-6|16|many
TGTGCCAGCAGCGACCGAGGACAGGGCGTCGGTGAAAAACTGTTTTTT
CASSDRGQGVGEKLFF